The 32 T cell receptor beta chains below were found in one sample sequenced in a study of blood T cell repertoires in COVID-19. The table came from immunoSEQ multiplex PCR; TCRdb's copy has only in-frame clones and leaves some out. The table records roughly 35,000 clones, about nine tenths of them present only once. The sample was peripheral blood. The receptors derive from a man between 65 and 85 years old with acute or convalescent COVID-19.

This chain joins TRBV5-4 and TRBJ2-7; 8 positions agree with TRBD2. This CDR3 is 16 amino acids long. The J segment lost 4 bases and the V segment lost 3 bases, leaving 12 bases of the junction unmatched. From germline, CDR1 is SGHNT and CDR2 YYREEE (reference sequence). CDR3 in DNA: TGTGCCAGCAGCTCCTCGGGGGCTAGCGGGCGGTACGAGCAGTACTTC. It is translated as CASSSSGASGRYEQYF.

The chain links TRBV28 to TRBJ2-1, with TRBD1 matching over 8 bases. There are 12 residues in the CDR3. V gave up 6 bases and J gave up 7 bases; unmatched junction bases: 2. CDR1 MDHEN and CDR2 SYDVKM come from the germline V gene. The CDR3 spells CASRQGGNEQFF. CDR3 nucleotides: TGTGCCAGCAGACAGGGGGGTAATGAGCAGTTCTTC.

J is TRBJ1-5 and V is TRBV2, with D maybe TRBD1 (6 bases). Germline CDR1 reads SNHLY; CDR2 reads FYNNEI. The CDR3 contains 16 residues. V was trimmed by 4 bases and J by 0 bases, leaving 13 bases between them. The CDR3 DNA is TGTGCCAGCAGTGGACAGGTGGTATATAGCAATCAGCCCCAGCATTTT. Translating gives CASSGQVVYSNQPQHF.

Only one count was recorded for this clone. The chain uses TRBV24-1 and TRBJ1-2; D is ambiguous. The length of the CDR3 is 10 residues. Germline V CDR1 and CDR2: KGHDR, SFDVKD. V dropped 9 bases and J dropped 3 bases, with 4 bases sitting between them. In DNA form, the CDR3 reads TGTGCCACCCAGTACTATGGCTACACCTTC. This sequence encodes CATQYYGYTF.

This rearrangement joins TRBV19 to TRBJ1-5; D is possibly TRBD1 (5 bases). From germline, CDR1 is LNHDA and CDR2 SQIVND (reference sequence). Deletions cut 10 bases from V and 3 bases from J, with 16 bases between. The CDR3 spans 14 residues. As DNA, the CDR3 is TGTGCCACCGGGGGGAGACAGACCAATCAGCCCCAGCATTTT. It codes for CATGGRQTNQPQHF.

The CDR3 reads CASSGGATNEKLFF. CDR3 in DNA: TGTGCCAGCAGTGGAGGGGCAACTAATGAAAAACTGTTTTTT. This sequence joins TRBV28 and TRBJ1-4; possible D gene TRBD1, 5 bases. The CDR3 extends over 14 amino acids. V dropped 5 bases and J dropped 0 bases, with 7 bases sitting between them. Germline V gene data show CDR1 as MDHEN and CDR2 as SYDVKM.

This clone was detected a few times. This chain joins TRBV5-1 and TRBJ2-5, with 8 bases identical to TRBD1. The trim removed 4 bases at V and 2 bases at J, leaving 7 bases unmatched. The CDR3 consists of 15 residues. Looked up from germline, CDR1 is SGHRS and CDR2 is YFSETQ. This chain's CDR3 is CASSVNTGGQETQYF. In nucleotides, the CDR3 is TGCGCCAGCAGCGTCAATACAGGGGGGCAAGAGACCCAGTACTTC.

This clone has only one observation. This chain joins TRBV5-1 and TRBJ2-2; D might be TRBD1 (7 bases). With 4 bases removed from V and 3 bases from J, the gap between germline ends came to 22 bases. This CDR3 region has 18 residues. CDR1 SGHRS and CDR2 YFSETQ come from the germline V gene. CDR3 coding DNA: TGCGCCAGCAGCCAGATACAGGGGCAAGGAGGGTACACCGGGGAGCTGTTTTTT. Translated, it gives CASSQIQGQGGYTGELFF.

This clone was picked up one time. The chain links TRBV25-1 to TRBJ1-1, with a tentative D call TRBD1 (5 bases). Germline V gene sequence: CDR1 MGHDK, CDR2 SYGVNS. Trimming shortened V by 7 bases and J by 11 bases, and 20 bases separated the two germline ends. There are 13 residues in the CDR3. CDR3 nucleotide sequence: TGTGCCAGCACCCCCCGGGGACGGGAGGAGGCTTTCTTT. Protein product: CASTPRGREEAFF.

V usage is TRBV7-9 and J usage is TRBJ2-1, with 10 bases lining up with TRBD2. The V gene end was trimmed by 11 bases and the J gene end by 1 base; junction bases not matched to a gene: 11. CDR1 is SEHNR, CDR2 FQNEAQ, per germline (reference sequence). This CDR3 is built from 16 residues. The CDR3 DNA is TGTGCCCAGACTGGGGCTAGCGGGGGTTCCTACAATGAGCAGTTCTTC. Translated, it gives CAQTGASGGSYNEQFF. Based on the CDR3 plus reference TRBV7-9 and TRBJ2-1, the full variable domain is DTGVSQNPRHKITKRGQNVTFRCDPISEHNRLYWYRQTLGQGPEFLTYFQNEAQLEKSRLLSDRFSAERPKGSFSTLEIQRTEQGDSAMYLCAQTGASGGSYNEQFFGPGTRLTVL.

The chain recombines TRBV19 with TRBJ2-5; 7 nucleotides match TRBD2. V trimming: 1 base; J trimming: 6 bases; junction bases outside the gene matches: 8. CDR1 and CDR2 from the germline V gene are LNHDA and SQIVND (reference sequence). The CDR3 is 15 amino acids. In DNA form, the CDR3 reads TGTGCCAGTAGTATAGGGGCGCGGGAGCGTCAGACCCAGTACTTC. This sequence encodes CASSIGARERQTQYF.

The rearrangement links TRBV5-4 to TRBJ2-7, with TRBD1 matching 8 bases. Germline lookup yields CDR1 SGHNT and CDR2 YYREEE (reference sequence). CDR3 size: 15 residues. J gave up 6 bases and V 4 bases, and 12 bases lay outside the gene matches. The CDR3, as DNA: TGTGCCAGCAGCGCTGGACAGGGAGACGTCGTCGAGCAGTACTTC. Translating gives CASSAGQGDVVEQYF.

The chain employs TRBV7-9 and TRBJ1-6; D is possibly TRBD1 (6 bases). Germline CDR1 SEHNR, CDR2 FQNEAQ (reference sequence). V lost 6 bases and J 4 bases, leaving 13 bases between the germline ends. The CDR3 length is 15 residues. The CDR3 region has the DNA TGTGCCAGCAGTTCAGGGGCAGGATATAATTCACCCCTCCACTTT. Translating gives CASSSGAGYNSPLHF.

This rearrangement joins TRBV15 to TRBJ2-1; 10 bases line up with TRBD2. J lost 12 bases, V lost 4 bases, and 12 bases had no gene match. Germline V gives CDR1 LNHNV, CDR2 YYDKDF (reference sequence). The CDR3 spans 15 residues. The CDR3, as DNA: TGTGCCACCAGCACGGATAGCGGGAGGATAGGAGGGCAGTTCTTC. Its translation: CATSTDSGRIGGQFF.

The chain combines TRBV27 with TRBJ1-5; D is undetermined. The CDR3 spans 15 residues. Trimming took off 3 bases at V and 4 bases at J, with 13 bases between the two ends. Germline-derived CDR1 and CDR2 are MNHEY and SMNVEV (reference sequence). The CDR3 DNA sequence: TGTGCCAGCAGTTTGTACGGGGAAGGGAATCAGCCCCAGCATTTT. Protein sequence: CASSLYGEGNQPQHF.

This clone showed up just once. The V and J genes are TRBV5-6 and TRBJ1-4; D unclear. CDR1 is SGHDT and CDR2 is YYEEEE in the germline V gene. The ends were cut back, 2 bases at V and 0 bases at J, with 5 bases in the middle. The CDR3 sequence is 14 residues long. The CDR3 reads CASSFRATNEKLFF. Here the CDR3 DNA reads TGTGCCAGCAGCTTCCGAGCAACTAATGAAAAACTGTTTTTT.

The rearrangement joins TRBV6-9 to TRBJ1-4; D is unresolved. Germline loops: CDR1 MNHGY, CDR2 SVAAGI. Trimming shortened V by 0 bases and J by 10 bases, and 21 bases separated the two germline ends. This CDR3 has 17 residues. The CDR3 DNA reads TGTGCCAGCAGTTATTCAGGCAGGATGAAGAATGCCGCAAAACTGTTTTTT. Its translation is CASSYSGRMKNAAKLFF.

The genes are TRBV11-3 and TRBJ2-7, with TRBD2 identical over 13 bases. The CDR3 runs 15 residues. Germline-derived CDR1 and CDR2 are SGHNT and YENEEA. V shed 4 bases and J 2 bases; nucleotides not matched to a gene: 2. This CDR3 is CASSSGLAGPYEQYF. CDR3 coding DNA: TGTGCCAGCAGCTCGGGACTAGCGGGGCCCTACGAGCAGTACTTC.

The chain recombines TRBV5-4 with TRBJ2-5; possibly TRBD2 for D (7 bases). This CDR3 is built from 18 residues. Germline loops: CDR1 SGHNT, CDR2 YYREEE (reference sequence). V was trimmed by 3 bases and J by 5 bases, leaving 26 bases between them. The CDR3 DNA follows: TGTGCCAGCAGCTGGGGGGGACGGGGGCGAGGATCTAAGGAGACCCAGTACTTC. Residues: CASSWGGRGRGSKETQYF. Using reference TRBV5-4 and TRBJ2-5 for the parts outside the CDR3, the full variable domain is ETGVTQSPTHLIKTRGQQVTLRCSSQSGHNTVSWYQQALGQGPQFIFQYYREEENGRGNFPPRFSGLQFPNYSSELNVNALELDDSALYLCASSWGGRGRGSKETQYFGPGTRLLVL.

V usage is TRBV19 and J usage is TRBJ1-1; TRBD1 agrees at 8 bases. This CDR3 is 13 amino acids long. Germline CDR1 LNHDA, CDR2 SQIVND (reference sequence). The junction had 11 bases not matched to a gene; V was cut back by 5 bases and J by 12 bases. The CDR3 coding sequence is TGTGCCAGTAGTCGGCAGGGGGCTTGGCGGACTTTCTTT. Its translation: CASSRQGAWRTFF. Looking up the rest from reference TRBV19 and TRBJ1-1 gives the full variable domain: DGGITQSPKYLFRKEGQNVTLSCEQNLNHDAMYWYRQDPGQGLRLIYYSQIVNDFQKGDIAEGYSVSREKKESFPLTVTSAQKNPTAFYLCASSRQGAWRTFFGQGTRLTVV.

V is TRBV7-8 and J is TRBJ2-3, with D tentatively TRBD2 (5 bases). The germline V gene has CDR1 SGHVS and CDR2 FQNEAQ. Trimming took off 7 bases at V and 0 bases at J, with 17 bases between the two ends. This CDR3 has 16 amino acids. The CDR3 DNA follows: TGTGCCAGCACCCCCTCTGGTAGCGAGAGCACAGATACGCAGTATTTT. This sequence encodes CASTPSGSESTDTQYF.

The V gene is TRBV11-3, the J gene TRBJ2-3; tentatively, D is TRBD2 (6 bases). Trimming shortened V by 1 base and J by 6 bases, and 8 bases separated the two germline ends. Germline lookup yields CDR1 SGHNT and CDR2 YENEEA. The CDR3 is 13 amino acids. DNA of the CDR3: TGTGCCAGCAGCTTAGGGGAGGCGGATACGCAGTATTTT. Residues: CASSLGEADTQYF.

The chain employs TRBV19 and TRBJ2-7, with TRBD1 matching over 9 bases. CDR1 and CDR2 from the germline V gene are LNHDA and SQIVND (reference sequence). The CDR3 has 14 residues. The V and J ends lost 5 bases and 2 bases, in that order; junction bases with no gene match: 4. In nucleotides, the CDR3 is TGTGCCAGTAGTCTGGGACAGGGCCCCTACGAGCAGTACTTC. This codes for CASSLGQGPYEQYF. Filled out from reference TRBV19 and TRBJ2-7, the complete variable domain reads DGGITQSPKYLFRKEGQNVTLSCEQNLNHDAMYWYRQDPGQGLRLIYYSQIVNDFQKGDIAEGYSVSREKKESFPLTVTSAQKNPTAFYLCASSLGQGPYEQYFGPGTRLTVT.

The chain combines TRBV5-3 with TRBJ2-7; no clear D gene. TRBV5-3 is noted as an ORF with a role that remains uncertain. The CDR3 spans 15 residues. V was clipped by 3 bases and J by 7 bases, with 20 bases between them. The CDR3 DNA is TGTGCCAGAAGCTGCAACCGGGTCCGACCGAGGGAGCAGTACTTC. Its protein product is CARSCNRVRPREQYF.

With respect to this clone: A read error may produce the germline difference seen at one junction end. V gene TRBV27 combines with J gene TRBJ2-2, with D possibly TRBD2 on 5 matching bases. Per germline, CDR1 MNHEY and CDR2 SMNVEV (reference sequence). This CDR3 has 18 amino acids. CDR3 in amino acids: CASSWVRAERENAGELFF. CDR3 nucleotide sequence: TGTGCCAGCAGTTGGGTCCGGGCTGAGAGGGAGAACGCCGGGGAGCTGTTTTTT.

This sequence joins TRBV19 and TRBJ1-1, with D perhaps TRBD1 (5 bases). Germline V CDR1 and CDR2: LNHDA, SQIVND (reference sequence). The CDR3 runs to 12 residues. Trimming removed 10 bases at V and 1 base at J, with 10 bases between. DNA for the CDR3: TGTGCCACCCAGGGTCAGAACACTGAAGCTTTCTTT. Its translation is CATQGQNTEAFF. Filled out from reference TRBV19 and TRBJ1-1, the complete variable domain reads DGGITQSPKYLFRKEGQNVTLSCEQNLNHDAMYWYRQDPGQGLRLIYYSQIVNDFQKGDIAEGYSVSREKKESFPLTVTSAQKNPTAFYLCATQGQNTEAFFGQGTRLTVV.

This clone turned up a few times. The gene calls are TRBV11-2 and TRBJ2-7; TRBD1 matches 9 bases. The V gene's germline CDR1 is SGHAT and CDR2 FQNNGV. CDR3 length: 15 amino acids. The J segment lost 3 bases and the V segment lost 6 bases, leaving 9 bases of the junction unmatched. The CDR3 loop is CASSRTGQGNYEQYF. The CDR3 DNA reads as TGTGCCAGCAGTCGCACCGGACAGGGGAACTACGAGCAGTACTTC.

This clone was picked up a small number of times. The CDR3 DNA reads as TGTGCCAGCAGTCCCCTTCTCTATCAGCCCCAGCATTTT. Translated, it gives CASSPLLYQPQHF. The J gene is TRBJ1-5, the V gene TRBV6-2 or TRBV6-3; D remains ambiguous. The germline CDR1 and CDR2 sequences are MNHEY and SVGEGT. Trimming left V 5 bases short and J 5 bases short, with 10 bases between. This CDR3 has 13 residues.

The V gene is TRBV5-1, the J gene TRBJ1-1; possibly TRBD1 for D (5 bases). This CDR3 comprises 15 residues. CDR1 SGHRS and CDR2 YFSETQ come from the germline V gene. Trimming stripped 4 bases from V and 3 bases from J, with 16 bases between. The CDR3 region has the DNA TGCGCCAGCAGCAGGATGACAGCTACCGACACTGAAGCTTTCTTT. It yields the protein CASSRMTATDTEAFF. Drawing the rest from reference TRBV5-1 and TRBJ1-1, the complete variable domain is KAGVTQTPRYLIKTRGQQVTLSCSPISGHRSVSWYQQTPGQGLQFLFEYFSETQRNKGNFPGRFSGRQFSNSRSEMNVSTLELGDSALYLCASSRMTATDTEAFFGQGTRLTVV.

The V gene is TRBV27, the J gene TRBJ2-7; D is possibly TRBD2 (6 bases). Germline CDR1 MNHEY, CDR2 SMNVEV (reference sequence). Trimming took 5 bases from V and 3 from J, leaving 14 bases between them. The CDR3 covers 14 residues. CDR3 sequence (DNA): TGTGCCAGCAGTCCCCGGGACTGGATCTACGAGCAGTACTTC. Protein product: CASSPRDWIYEQYF.

The V and J genes are TRBV2 and TRBJ1-6, with D tentatively TRBD1 (6 bases). The CDR3 loop spans 11 amino acids. The V gene's germline CDR1 is SNHLY and CDR2 FYNNEI. The germline V and J ends were trimmed by 6 bases and 13 bases, with 10 bases remaining between them. In DNA, the CDR3 is TGTGCCAGCAGGGACAGTGATCCCCTCCACTTT. This gives the protein CASRDSDPLHF.

The chain links TRBV28 to TRBJ2-7, with 8 bases that match TRBD2. CDR1 and CDR2 (germline): MDHEN, SYDVKM. V trimming: 6 bases; J trimming: 2 bases; junction bases outside the gene matches: 9. The CDR3 consists of 15 residues. CDR3 protein: CASSSAGTRTYEQYF. CDR3 nucleotide sequence: TGTGCCAGCAGCTCCGCGGGGACTAGGACCTACGAGCAGTACTTC. The whole variable domain, remainder taken from reference TRBV28 and TRBJ2-7, is DVKVTQSSRYLVKRTGEKVFLECVQDMDHENMFWYRQDPGLGLRLIYFSYDVKMKEKGDIPEGYSVSREKKERFSLILESASTNQTSMYLCASSSAGTRTYEQYFGPGTRLTVT.